This TCR beta chain is from a study of identical twins. MiXCR, applied by TCRdb to the 5' RACE reads, yields one record per CDR3 protein. The profile covers approximately 500,000 distinct CDR3 sequences, with roughly 15% appearing a single time and 0.44% taken by the ten largest. V lost 2 bases, J lost 2 bases, and 15 bases lay in between. Per germline, CDR1 SEHNR and CDR2 FQNEAQ (reference sequence). CDR3 length: 16 amino acids. This clonotype was observed a handful of times. This sample also belongs to another study, concerning yellow fever vaccine responses in identical twins.

The V gene is TRBV7-9, the J gene TRBJ1-1; D is undetermined. The sequence derives from a young woman in good health. The sequencing sample was made of CD4+ T cells sorted from blood. CDR3 protein: CASSLSAFGVNTEAFF. The CDR3 nucleotides read TGTGCCAGCAGCTTATCCGCGTTCGGGGTTAACACTGAAGCTTTCTTT.